This is a list of T cell receptor beta chains from one sample in a study of blood T cell repertoires in COVID-19. Measured with immunoSEQ multiplex PCR; TCRdb has only the in-frame clones, and not every one. The data show approximately 300,000 clones, around 89% seen once. Specimen: peripheral blood. The receptor set was obtained from a man aged 40-49 years with acute or convalescent COVID-19. CDR3s include the opening cysteine and the closing phenylalanine or tryptophan.

V gene	J gene	CDR3 protein
TRBV29-1	TRBJ2-7	CSVEEGSSYEQYF
TRBV2	TRBJ2-7	CASSPQGLKSGEQYF
TRBV11-2	TRBJ2-1	CASSLTGLNEQFF
TRBV13	TRBJ2-3	CASSYITGGGAIDTQYF
TRBV15	TRBJ2-3	CATSRERGTDTQYF
TRBV19	TRBJ1-5	CASNQRYSNQPQHF
TRBV29-1	TRBJ2-4	CSVGEKNIQYF
TRBV19	TRBJ2-5	CASSIVTTSPGETQYF
TRBV15	TRBJ1-4	CATSIGADEKLFF
TRBV27	TRBJ1-5	CASSSSDRQPQHF
TRBV6-5	TRBJ1-4	CASSQGYTNEKLFF
TRBV6-5	TRBJ1-3	CASSPSEGKGTIYF
TRBV4-2	TRBJ1-5	CASSRSLIDQPQHF
TRBV19	TRBJ1-5	CASSPFNQPQHF
TRBV18	TRBJ2-7	CASSPAASGGVDEQYF
TRBV27	TRBJ2-4	CASTQQGGGNIQYF
TRBV5-4	TRBJ1-2	CASSLGGTARSYGYTF
TRBV19	TRBJ2-1	CASSMGLAGGENEQFF
TRBV15	TRBJ1-5	CATSRDPYQPQHF
TRBV14	TRBJ1-1	CASSQDRPGSGTEAFF
TRBV11-1	TRBJ2-3	CASSAGLAVLTDTQYF
TRBV25-1	TRBJ1-2	CASSEFTGPNYGYTF
TRBV30	TRBJ2-2	CAWSVWDRGNTGELFF
TRBV2	TRBJ1-1	CASSEGTGLAFF
TRBV19	TRBJ2-4	CASSMTGMVKNIQYF
TRBV2	TRBJ1-3	CASSEPQGSGNTIYF
TRBV7-2	TRBJ2-7	CASSWDRGLGYEQYF
TRBV5-1	TRBJ2-7	CASGRTGTYEQYF
TRBV2	TRBJ1-1	CASTRQGRVTEAFF
TRBV2	TRBJ1-4	CASSDLSTVTVEKLFF
TRBV11-2	TRBJ2-7	CASSPTGTAYEQYF
TRBV5-1	TRBJ1-1	CASSSNPGQGGTEAFF
TRBV10-3	TRBJ1-5	CAISSQGDQPQHF
TRBV11-3	TRBJ2-1	CASSLAGGSYNEQFF
TRBV7-2	TRBJ2-1	CASRPAGLNEQFF
TRBV2	TRBJ2-7	CASSYRGENEQYF
TRBV3-1/TRBV3-2	TRBJ2-5	CASSLVTDRGGETQYF
TRBV5-1	TRBJ1-4	CASSLAGQGREKLFF
TRBV28	TRBJ2-1	CASSLGGLPWEQFF
TRBV19	TRBJ2-7	CASSIHGTGLYEQYF
TRBV6-1	TRBJ2-1	CASSPRGGGINEQFF
TRBV5-1	TRBJ1-4	CASSQSTGVNEKLFF
TRBV6-6	TRBJ1-5	CASSLGQGHQPQHF
TRBV11-2	TRBJ2-3	CASSLAGSDTQYF
TRBV11-2	TRBJ1-4	CASSPRGGTVATNEKLFF
TRBV6-5	TRBJ2-7	CASRQTGAYEQYF
TRBV7-8	TRBJ2-7	CASSLDSLRYEQYF
TRBV24-1	TRBJ2-1	CATSRKRSYNEQFF
TRBV5-1	TRBJ2-1	CASSVGGAGENEQFF
TRBV6-5	TRBJ1-5	CASSWGRDQPQHF
TRBV7-7	TRBJ2-2	CASSSGAGFSGELFF